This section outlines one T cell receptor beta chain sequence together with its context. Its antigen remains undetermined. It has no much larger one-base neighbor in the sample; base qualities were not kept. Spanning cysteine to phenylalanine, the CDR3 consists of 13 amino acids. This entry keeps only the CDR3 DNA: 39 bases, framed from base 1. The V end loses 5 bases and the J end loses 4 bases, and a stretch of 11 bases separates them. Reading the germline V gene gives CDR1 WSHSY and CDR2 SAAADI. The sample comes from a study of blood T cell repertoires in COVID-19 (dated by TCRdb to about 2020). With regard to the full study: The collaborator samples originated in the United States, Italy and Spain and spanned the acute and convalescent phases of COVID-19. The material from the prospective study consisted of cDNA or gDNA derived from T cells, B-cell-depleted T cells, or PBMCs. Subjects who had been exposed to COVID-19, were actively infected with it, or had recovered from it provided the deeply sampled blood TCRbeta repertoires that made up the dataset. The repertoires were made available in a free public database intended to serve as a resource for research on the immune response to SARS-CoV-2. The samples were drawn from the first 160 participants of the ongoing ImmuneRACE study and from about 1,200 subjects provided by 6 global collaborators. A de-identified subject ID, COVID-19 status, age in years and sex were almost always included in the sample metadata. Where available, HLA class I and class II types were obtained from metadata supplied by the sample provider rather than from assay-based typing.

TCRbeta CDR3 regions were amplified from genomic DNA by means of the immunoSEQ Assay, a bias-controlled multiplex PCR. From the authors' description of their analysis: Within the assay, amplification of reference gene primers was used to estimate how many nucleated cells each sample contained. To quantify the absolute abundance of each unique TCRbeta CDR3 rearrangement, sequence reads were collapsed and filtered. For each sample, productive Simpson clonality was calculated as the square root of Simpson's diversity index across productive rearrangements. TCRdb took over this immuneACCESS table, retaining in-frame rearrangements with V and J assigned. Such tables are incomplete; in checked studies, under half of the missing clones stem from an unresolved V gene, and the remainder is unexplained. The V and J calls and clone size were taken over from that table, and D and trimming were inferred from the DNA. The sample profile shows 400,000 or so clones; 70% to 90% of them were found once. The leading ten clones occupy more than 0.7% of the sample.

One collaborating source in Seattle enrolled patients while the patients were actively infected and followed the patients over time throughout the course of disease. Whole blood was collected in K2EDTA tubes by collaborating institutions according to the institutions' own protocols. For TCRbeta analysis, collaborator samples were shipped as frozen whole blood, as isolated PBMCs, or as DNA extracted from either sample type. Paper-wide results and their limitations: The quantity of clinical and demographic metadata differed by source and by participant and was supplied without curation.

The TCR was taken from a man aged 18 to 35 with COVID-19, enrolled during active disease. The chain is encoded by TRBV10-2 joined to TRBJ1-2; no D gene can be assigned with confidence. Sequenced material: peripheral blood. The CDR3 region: CASSIGLGYGYTF. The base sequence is TGCGCCAGCAGTATTGGGCTCGGCTATGGCTACACCTTC.